The 3 T cell receptor beta chains below come from one sample, sequenced in a study of T-cell reconstitution after alpha-beta-depleted transplantation in children. Unique molecular identifiers featured in how the TCRbeta library was prepared. MiXCR, run by TCRdb on the PCR reads, gives a single entry per CDR3 protein. This sample has around 400,000 distinct CDR3 sequences, with around 20% found just once. The sequences come from PBMCs from the stem cell graft donor, collected from the stem cell graft. These receptors were collected from a human donor who donated a stem cell graft to a child with acute myeloid leukemia.

This clonotype was detected a few times. This chain connects TRBV29-1 to TRBJ2-3; possible D gene TRBD2, 6 bases. Per germline, CDR1 SQVTM and CDR2 ANQGSEA. V dropped 0 bases and J dropped 1 base, with 8 bases sitting between them. This CDR3 is 14 amino acids long. The CDR3 coding sequence is TGCAGCGTTGAAGATCCTAGCGGCACAGATACGCAGTATTTT. This encodes CSVEDPSGTDTQYF.

A note on this clonotype: A read error may be the cause here, since a much bigger clone is one base away. J is TRBJ2-7 and V is TRBV20-1, with D unclear. The CDR3 runs 12 residues. Germline values: CDR1 DFQATT, CDR2 SNEGSKA (reference sequence). The CDR3 is CSASAYLSELYF. The CDR3 coding sequence is TGCAGTGCTAGCGCCTACCTCTCCGAGCTGTACTTC.

This clonotype was detected only a few times. The chain joins TRBV28 to TRBJ2-7; no firm D call. CDR3 length equals 12 residues. V was cut by 6 bases and J by 6 bases, with 12 bases left in between. Germline CDR1 and CDR2: MDHEN and SYDVKM. The CDR3 reads CASSPPGPEQYF. CDR3 sequence (DNA): TGTGCCAGCAGCCCACCTGGGCCCGAGCAGTACTTC.